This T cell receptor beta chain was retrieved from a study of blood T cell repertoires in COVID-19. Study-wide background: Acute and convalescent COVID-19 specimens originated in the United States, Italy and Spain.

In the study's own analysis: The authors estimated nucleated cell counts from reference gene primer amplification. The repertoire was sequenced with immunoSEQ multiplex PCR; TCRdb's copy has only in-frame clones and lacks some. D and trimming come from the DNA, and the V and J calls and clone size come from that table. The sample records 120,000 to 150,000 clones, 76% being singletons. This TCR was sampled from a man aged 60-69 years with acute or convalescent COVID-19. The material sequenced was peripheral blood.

The CDR3 DNA reads TGTGCCACCAGCAGAGATACGGGGAGAGGGGGGGACGAGCAGTACTTC. It specifies CATSRDTGRGGDEQYF. The rearrangement joins TRBV15 to TRBJ2-7; possible D gene TRBD2, 7 bases. V gave up 0 bases and J gave up 5 bases, with 17 bases separating them. The CDR3 is 16 residues long. The germline V gene encodes CDR1 LNHNV and CDR2 YYDKDF (reference sequence).